The 3 T cell receptor beta chains given below trace back to one sample, sequenced in a study of OX40 agonist ivuxolimab in advanced cancers. Libraries were prepared by immunoSEQ multiplex PCR; TCRdb keeps only in-frame clonotypes and omits some of them. The table shows some 96,000 clones, with around 89% occurring only once. The material sequenced was CD4+ or CD8+ T cells sorted from blood, taken in a trial of the OX40 agonist ivuxolimab. These receptors were taken from an adult with an advanced solid tumor such as melanoma, head and neck, liver or kidney cancer.

The chain uses TRBV2 and TRBJ2-7; 12 bases match TRBD2. The CDR3 consists of 14 residues. Germline lookup yields CDR1 SNHLY and CDR2 FYNNEI. Unmatched junction bases numbered 5, after V lost 7 bases and J lost 4 bases. The CDR3 DNA follows: TGTGCCAGCAAGGAACTAGCGGGGGGATACGAGCAGTACTTC. Translating gives CASKELAGGYEQYF.

The J gene is TRBJ2-2, the V gene TRBV11-3; D unresolved. Germline CDR1 reads SGHNT; CDR2 reads YENEEA. There are 15 residues in the CDR3. The V end was cut by 1 base, the J end by 4 bases, with 10 bases between. In nucleotides, the CDR3 is TGTGCCAGCAGCTTAGTTTCAGGCTCCACCGGGGAGCTGTTTTTT. Translated: CASSLVSGSTGELFF. Complete variable domain (other parts from reference TRBV11-3 and TRBJ2-2): EAGVVQSPRYKIIEKKQPVAFWCNPISGHNTLYWYLQNLGQGPELLIRYENEEAVDDSQLPKDRFSAERLKGVDSTLKIQPAELGDSAVYLCASSLVSGSTGELFFGEGSRLTVL.

The J gene is TRBJ2-3, the V gene TRBV7-9, with D tentatively TRBD2 (6 bases). The CDR3 totals 16 residues. CDR1 SEHNR and CDR2 FQNEAQ come from the germline V gene (reference sequence). Trimming pared 1 base from V and 3 bases from J, leaving 14 bases between. In DNA, the CDR3 is TGTGCCAGCAGCTTAGGGGCTGGGGGGAGAACAGATACGCAGTATTTT. This sequence encodes CASSLGAGGRTDTQYF. Combining the CDR3 with reference TRBV7-9 and TRBJ2-3 gives the whole variable domain DTGVSQNPRHKITKRGQNVTFRCDPISEHNRLYWYRQTLGQGPEFLTYFQNEAQLEKSRLLSDRFSAERPKGSFSTLEIQRTEQGDSAMYLCASSLGAGGRTDTQYFGPGTRLTVL.